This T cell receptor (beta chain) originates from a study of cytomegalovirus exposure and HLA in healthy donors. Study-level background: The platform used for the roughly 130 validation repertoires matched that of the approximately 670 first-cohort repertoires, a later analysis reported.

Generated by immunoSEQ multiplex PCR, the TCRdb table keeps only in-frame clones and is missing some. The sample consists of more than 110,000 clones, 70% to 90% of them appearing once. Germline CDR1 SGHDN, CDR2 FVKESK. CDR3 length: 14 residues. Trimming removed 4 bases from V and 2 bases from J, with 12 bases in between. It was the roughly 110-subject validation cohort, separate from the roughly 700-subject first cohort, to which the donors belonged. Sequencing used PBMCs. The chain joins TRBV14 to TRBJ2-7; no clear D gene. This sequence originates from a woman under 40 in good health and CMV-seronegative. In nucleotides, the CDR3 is TGTGCCAGCAGCCGTGTTCTATACCCCTACGAGCAGTACTTC. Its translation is CASSRVLYPYEQYF.